The text below deals with one TCR beta chain. The data were produced by immunoSEQ multiplex PCR, yet TCRdb's version contains in-frame clones alone and is incomplete. This sample has some 140,000 clones, with about 86% found just once. These data are taken from a study of blood T cell repertoires in COVID-19. This CDR3 contains 15 residues. Germline CDR1 and CDR2: SGHAT and FQNNGV. The V gene lost 3 bases and the J gene lost 2 bases, with 13 bases spanning the gap. This TCR derives from a man aged 45-65 years who had recovered from COVID-19. The chain uses TRBV11-2 and TRBJ1-2; D perhaps matches TRBD1 (6 bases). Sequenced: PBMCs or T cells enriched from blood (not recorded which). The DNA of the CDR3 is TGTGCCAGCAGCTTTTTCTTAGGACAGAACTATGGCTACACCTTC. It encodes CASSFFLGQNYGYTF. The entire variable domain, with the rest obtained from reference TRBV11-2 and TRBJ1-2, is as follows: EAGVAQSPRYKIIEKRQSVAFWCNPISGHATLYWYQQILGQGPKLLIQFQNNGVVDDSQLPKDRFSAERLKGVDSTLKIQPAKLEDSAVYLCASSFFLGQNYGYTFGSGTRLTVV.